The 6 T cell receptor beta chains given below trace back to one sample, sequenced in a study of response to subunit inactivated influenza vaccine. Each CDR3 protein gets one entry after TCRdb re-called the RT-PCR reads with MiXCR. In the table there are 530,000 or so distinct CDR3 sequences, 12% of which are singletons. The input for sequencing was PBMCs from blood, taken on the day of vaccination. Receptor source: a man in his fifties who received an inactivated influenza vaccine.

This clonotype has ten or more counts. The V and J genes are TRBV20-1 and TRBJ1-6; 7 bases map to TRBD1. The CDR3 loop spans 15 amino acids. Germline CDR1 and CDR2: DFQATT and SNEGSKA (reference sequence). V dropped 1 base and J dropped 7; count of bases not matched to a gene: 7. CDR3 coding DNA: TGCAGTGCTAGAGCTTCGACAGGGCGAAATTCACCCCTCCACTTT. Translation gives CSARASTGRNSPLHF.

This clonotype was picked up a small number of times. This chain links TRBV5-6 with TRBJ1-1; a possible D gene is TRBD1 (5 bases). Trimming cost V 4 bases and J 0 bases, with 10 bases left between them. Germline CDR1 SGHDT, CDR2 YYEEEE. CDR3 length: 14 amino acids. This chain's CDR3 is CASSTGHLNTEAFF. The CDR3 coding sequence is TGTGCCAGCAGCACAGGACATTTGAACACTGAAGCTTTCTTT.

The table lists this clonotype with a few counts. This chain links TRBV12-3 or TRBV12-4 with TRBJ1-2; no reliable D call. The CDR3 runs 14 residues. V gave up 6 bases and J gave up 2 bases, with 13 bases separating them. CDR3 DNA sequence: TGTGCCAGCAGCCAATCTACAGAAAACTATGGCTACACCTTC. Translation: CASSQSTENYGYTF.

In DNA, the CDR3 is TGTGCCAGCAGCTCGAGGGGGCAGTCTAATGAAAAACTGTTTTTT. Its protein is CASSSRGQSNEKLFF. The V and J genes are TRBV7-9 and TRBJ1-4, with 7 bases fitting TRBD1. J was trimmed by 3 bases and V by 4 bases; bases with no gene match: 5. Per the germline V gene, CDR1 is SEHNR and CDR2 is FQNEAQ (reference sequence). The CDR3 contains 15 residues. Together with reference TRBV7-9 and TRBJ1-4, the CDR3 gives the full variable domain: DTGVSQNPRHKITKRGQNVTFRCDPISEHNRLYWYRQTLGQGPEFLTYFQNEAQLEKSRLLSDRFSAERPKGSFSTLEIQRTEQGDSAMYLCASSSRGQSNEKLFFGSGTQLSVL.

This clonotype has only a few counts. The chain has TRBV29-1 and TRBJ2-3; D perhaps matches TRBD2 (5 bases). With 7 bases removed from V and 0 bases from J, the gap between germline ends came to 11 bases. CDR3 length equals 13 residues. Germline values: CDR1 SQVTM, CDR2 ANQGSEA. The chain's CDR3 is CSGVAKSTDTQYF. The CDR3 nucleotides read TGCAGCGGCGTAGCGAAAAGCACAGATACGCAGTATTTT.

This clonotype was counted between two and nine times. The chain combines TRBV15 with TRBJ2-5; TRBD2 is a possible D gene (5 bases). The CDR3 is 13 amino acids. Germline V gene sequence: CDR1 LNHNV, CDR2 YYDKDF (reference sequence). Trimming removed 4 bases from V and 4 bases from J, with 10 bases in between. This CDR3 reads CATSKDEGETQYF. CDR3 nucleotide sequence: TGTGCCACCAGCAAAGACGAGGGAGAGACCCAGTACTTC.